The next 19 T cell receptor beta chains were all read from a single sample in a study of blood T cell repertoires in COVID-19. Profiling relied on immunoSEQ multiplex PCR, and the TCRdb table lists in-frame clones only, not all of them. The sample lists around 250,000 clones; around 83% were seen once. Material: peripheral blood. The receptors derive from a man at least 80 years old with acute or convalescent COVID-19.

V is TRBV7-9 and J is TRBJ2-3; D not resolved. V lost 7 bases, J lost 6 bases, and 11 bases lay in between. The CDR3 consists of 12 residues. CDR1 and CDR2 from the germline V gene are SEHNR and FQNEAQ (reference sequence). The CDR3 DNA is TGTGCCAGCAACCTCCTCGGGGATACGCAGTATTTT. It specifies CASNLLGDTQYF.

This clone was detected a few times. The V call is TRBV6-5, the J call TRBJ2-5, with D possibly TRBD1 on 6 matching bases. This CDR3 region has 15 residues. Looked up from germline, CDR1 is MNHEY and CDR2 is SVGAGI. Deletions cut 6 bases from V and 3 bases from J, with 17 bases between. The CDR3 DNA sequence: TGTGCCAGCAGCCCGGGACACTTTCTAGAAGAGACCCAGTACTTC. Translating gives CASSPGHFLEETQYF.

CDR3 nucleotides: TGTGCCAGCAGTTACCGACAGCGCGGGGGCTATGGCTACACCTTC. Protein: CASSYRQRGGYGYTF. The rearrangement joins TRBV6-2 or TRBV6-3 to TRBJ1-2; D perhaps matches TRBD1 (5 bases). The germline gives CDR1 MNHEY, CDR2 SVGEGT. V was cut by 2 bases and J by 4 bases, with 14 bases left in between. The length of the CDR3 is 15 residues.

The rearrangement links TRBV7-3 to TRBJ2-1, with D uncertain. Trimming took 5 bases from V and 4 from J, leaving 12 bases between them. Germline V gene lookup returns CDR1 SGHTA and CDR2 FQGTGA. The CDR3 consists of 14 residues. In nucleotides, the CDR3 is TGTGCCAGCAGCCAAAACCCGGTTTACAATGAGCAGTTCTTC. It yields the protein CASSQNPVYNEQFF.

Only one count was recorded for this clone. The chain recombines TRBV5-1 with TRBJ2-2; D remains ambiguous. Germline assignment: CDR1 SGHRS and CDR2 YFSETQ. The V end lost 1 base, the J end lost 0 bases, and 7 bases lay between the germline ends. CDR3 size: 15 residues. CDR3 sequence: CASSLFRSNTGELFF. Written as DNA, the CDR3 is TGCGCCAGCAGCTTGTTCCGTTCGAACACCGGGGAGCTGTTTTTT.

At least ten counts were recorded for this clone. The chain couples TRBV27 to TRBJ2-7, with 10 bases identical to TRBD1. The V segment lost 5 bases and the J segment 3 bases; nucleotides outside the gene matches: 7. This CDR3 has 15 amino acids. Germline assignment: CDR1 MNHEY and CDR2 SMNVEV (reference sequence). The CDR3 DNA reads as TGTGCCAGCAGTCGACCGGGACAGGGGATCTACGAGCAGTACTTC. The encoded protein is CASSRPGQGIYEQYF.

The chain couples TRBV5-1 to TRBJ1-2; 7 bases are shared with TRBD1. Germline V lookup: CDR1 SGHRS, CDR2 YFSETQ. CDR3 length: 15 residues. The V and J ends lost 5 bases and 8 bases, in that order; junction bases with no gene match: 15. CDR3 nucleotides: TGCGCCAGCAGGCCGGAGACAGGGCCTATCGGGGGCTACACCTTC. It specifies CASRPETGPIGGYTF.

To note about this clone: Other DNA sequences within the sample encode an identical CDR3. The CDR3 sequence: CASSESGYEQYF. The CDR3 nucleotides read TGTGCCAGCAGTGAATCCGGCTACGAGCAGTACTTC. The chain employs TRBV6-1 and TRBJ2-7; D is uncertain. The CDR3 sequence is 12 residues long. Trimming left V 2 bases short and J 3 bases short, with 5 bases between. Germline-derived CDR1 and CDR2 are MNHNS and SASEGT.

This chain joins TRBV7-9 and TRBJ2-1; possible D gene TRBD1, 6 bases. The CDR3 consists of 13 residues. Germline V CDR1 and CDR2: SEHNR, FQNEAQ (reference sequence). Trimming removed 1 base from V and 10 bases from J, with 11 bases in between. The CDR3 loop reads CASSLVLGTEQFF. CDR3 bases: TGTGCCAGCAGCTTAGTATTGGGGACAGAGCAGTTCTTC. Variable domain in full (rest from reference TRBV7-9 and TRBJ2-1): DTGVSQNPRHKITKRGQNVTFRCDPISEHNRLYWYRQTLGQGPEFLTYFQNEAQLEKSRLLSDRFSAERPKGSFSTLEIQRTEQGDSAMYLCASSLVLGTEQFFGPGTRLTVL.

CDR3 amino acids: CASSALAGGQETQYF. The CDR3, as DNA: TGTGCCAGCAGCGCCCTAGCGGGGGGACAAGAGACCCAGTACTTC. The V and J genes are TRBV4-2 and TRBJ2-5; 11 nucleotides agree with TRBD2. CDR1 is LGHNA and CDR2 is YNFKEQ in the germline V gene. J lost 2 bases, V lost 5 bases, and 4 bases had no gene match. The CDR3 loop spans 15 amino acids.

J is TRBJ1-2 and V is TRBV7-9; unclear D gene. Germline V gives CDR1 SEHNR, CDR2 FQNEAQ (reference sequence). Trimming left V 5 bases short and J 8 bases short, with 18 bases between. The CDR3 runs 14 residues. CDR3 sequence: CASSREGYGRGYTF. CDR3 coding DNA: TGTGCCAGCAGCCGGGAGGGTTACGGTCGAGGCTACACCTTC.

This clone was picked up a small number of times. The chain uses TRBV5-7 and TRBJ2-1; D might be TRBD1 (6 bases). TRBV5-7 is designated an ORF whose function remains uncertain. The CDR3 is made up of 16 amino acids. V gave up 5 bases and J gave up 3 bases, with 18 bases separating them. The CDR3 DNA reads TGTGCCAGCAGTCCTATCCTCAGGGGATTCTACAATGAGCAGTTCTTC. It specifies CASSPILRGFYNEQFF.

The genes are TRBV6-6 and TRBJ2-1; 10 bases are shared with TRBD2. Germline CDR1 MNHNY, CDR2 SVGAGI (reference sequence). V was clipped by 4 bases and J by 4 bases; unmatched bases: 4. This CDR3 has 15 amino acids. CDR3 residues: CASSFSSGSYNEQFF. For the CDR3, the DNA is TGTGCCAGCAGTTTCTCTAGCGGGAGTTACAATGAGCAGTTCTTC.

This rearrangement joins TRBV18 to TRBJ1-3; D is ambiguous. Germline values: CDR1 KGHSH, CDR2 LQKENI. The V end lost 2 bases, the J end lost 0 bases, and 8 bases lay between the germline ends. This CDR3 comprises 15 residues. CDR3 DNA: TGTGCCAGCTCACCAGGGCTGAGCTCTGGAAACACCATATATTTT. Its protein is CASSPGLSSGNTIYF.

The CDR3 DNA reads as TGTGCCACCAGCAGAGTGCGGACTAGCGGGAAAAGCTCCTACAATGAGCAGTTCTTC. It is translated as CATSRVRTSGKSSYNEQFF. The chain has TRBV15 and TRBJ2-1; TRBD2 matches 12 bases. The germline CDR1 and CDR2 sequences are LNHNV and YYDKDF (reference sequence). This CDR3 spans 19 amino acids. J was trimmed by 0 bases and V by 1 base; bases with no gene match: 7.

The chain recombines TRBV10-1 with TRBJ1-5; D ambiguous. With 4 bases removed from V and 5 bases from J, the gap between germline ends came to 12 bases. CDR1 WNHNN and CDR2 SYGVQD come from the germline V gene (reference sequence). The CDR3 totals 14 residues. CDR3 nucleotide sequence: TGCGCCAGCAGTGCCGAGGCAGTCGATCAGCCCCAGCATTTT. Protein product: CASSAEAVDQPQHF.

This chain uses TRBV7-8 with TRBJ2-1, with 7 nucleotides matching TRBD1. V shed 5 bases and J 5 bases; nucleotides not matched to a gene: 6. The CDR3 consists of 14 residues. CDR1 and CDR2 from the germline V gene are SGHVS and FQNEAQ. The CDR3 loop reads CASSLDRANNEQFF. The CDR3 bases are TGTGCCAGCAGCCTAGACAGGGCGAACAATGAGCAGTTCTTC.

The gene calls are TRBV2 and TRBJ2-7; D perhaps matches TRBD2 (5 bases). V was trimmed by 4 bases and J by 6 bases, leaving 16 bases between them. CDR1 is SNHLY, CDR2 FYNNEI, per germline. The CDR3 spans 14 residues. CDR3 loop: CASSAGLAPGEQYF. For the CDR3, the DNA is TGTGCCAGCAGTGCGGGGTTGGCACCCGGCGAGCAGTACTTC.

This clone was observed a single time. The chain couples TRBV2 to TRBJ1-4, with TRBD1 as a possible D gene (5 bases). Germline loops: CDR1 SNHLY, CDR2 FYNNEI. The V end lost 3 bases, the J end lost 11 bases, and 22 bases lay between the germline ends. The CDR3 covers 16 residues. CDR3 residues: CASSDWGPTERWKLFF. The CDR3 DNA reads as TGTGCCAGCAGTGATTGGGGCCCCACTGAGAGATGGAAACTGTTTTTT.